This TCR beta chain was sequenced in a study of beta chain features in type 1 diabetes. The study, taken as a whole, reports: The question left open here concerned HLA type influencing TCRB rearrangement.

Sequencing targeted expressed TCRB transcripts, as all isolated RNA had been reverse transcribed. Libraries were prepared by immunoSEQ multiplex PCR; TCRdb keeps only in-frame clonotypes and omits some of them. The sample holds more than 60,000 clones, about 60% seen once. Of note for this clone: As yet, its antigen is unknown.

Germline lookup yields CDR1 GTSNPN and CDR2 SVGIG (reference sequence). This CDR3 comprises 13 residues. V was clipped by 7 bases and J by 0 bases; unmatched bases: 2. The collection from each donor was one heparinised blood draw averaging roughly 100 mL. The chain carries TRBV30 and TRBJ2-3, with TRBD1 matching over 9 bases. Sequencing used Tregs from blood. The source of this sequence is a young woman in good health. The CDR3 DNA reads as TGTGCCTACGGGACAGGGAGCACAGATACGCAGTATTTT. This gives the protein CAYGTGSTDTQYF.